Following are 15 T cell receptor beta chains from one sample sequenced in a study of cytomegalovirus exposure and HLA in healthy donors. The PCR ran on 60 Vbeta and 13 Jbeta primers. Using immunoSEQ multiplex PCR, the repertoire was profiled, and TCRdb retains in-frame clones only, with some absent. In all, the sample yields 40,000 to 60,000 clones. Sequencing was done on a sample of PBMCs. Receptor source: a female donor in good health and CMV-seronegative.

The V and J genes are TRBV4-1 and TRBJ2-5; 14 nucleotides align to TRBD2. The length of the CDR3 is 18 residues. The trim removed 0 bases at V and 4 bases at J, leaving 7 bases unmatched. Germline loops: CDR1 MGHRA, CDR2 YSYEKL. CDR3 in amino acids: CASSQEGFGTSGGETQYF. CDR3 in DNA: TGCGCCAGCAGCCAAGAAGGGTTCGGGACTAGCGGGGGAGAGACCCAGTACTTC.

The rearrangement joins TRBV20-1 to TRBJ2-5, with TRBD2 identical over 7 bases. Germline lookup yields CDR1 DFQATT and CDR2 SNEGSKA (reference sequence). J lost 7 bases, V lost 6 bases, and 5 bases had no gene match. The CDR3 is 11 amino acids. The CDR3 protein is CSAGGLGTQYF. CDR3 DNA sequence: TGCAGTGCCGGGGGGTTGGGGACCCAGTACTTC.

The CDR3 reads CSTRDRASTPEAFF. For the CDR3, the DNA is TGCAGCACTAGGGACAGGGCGTCGACCCCTGAAGCTTTCTTT. The genes are TRBV29-1 and TRBJ1-1, with 9 bases fitting TRBD1. Germline V gene data show CDR1 as SQVTM and CDR2 as ANQGSEA. V was pared by 8 bases and J by 6 bases, with 13 bases of the junction left unmatched. The CDR3 is made up of 14 amino acids. Together with reference TRBV29-1 and TRBJ1-1, the CDR3 gives the full variable domain: SAVISQKPSRDICQRGTSLTIQCQVDSQVTMMFWYRQQPGQSLTLIATANQGSEATYESGFVIDKFPISRPNLTFSTLTVSNMSPEDSSIYLCSTRDRASTPEAFFGQGTRLTVV.

This chain links TRBV18 with TRBJ2-3; 8 bases fit TRBD2. Losses at the gene ends were 2 bases for V and 5 bases for J; bases not matched to a gene: 3. CDR1 is KGHSH and CDR2 is LQKENI in the germline V gene. CDR3 length: 14 amino acids. CDR3 region: CASSPTTSGDTQYF. The CDR3 DNA follows: TGTGCCAGCTCACCAACTACTAGCGGAGATACGCAGTATTTT.

The J gene is TRBJ2-5, the V gene TRBV5-1; D ambiguous. The CDR3 runs to 11 residues. V dropped 4 bases and J dropped 5 bases, with 6 bases sitting between them. The germline V gene has CDR1 SGHRS and CDR2 YFSETQ. In DNA, the CDR3 is TGCGCCAGCAGCGAGAGGGAGACCCAGTACTTC. It yields the protein CASSERETQYF.

This chain connects TRBV7-8 to TRBJ1-1; 7 bases are a match to TRBD1. V was clipped by 7 bases and J by 5 bases; unmatched bases: 13. The CDR3 totals 15 residues. Germline values: CDR1 SGHVS, CDR2 FQNEAQ. Here the CDR3 reads CASKTREGARTEAFF. DNA of the CDR3: TGTGCCAGCAAAACCCGAGAGGGGGCGCGAACTGAAGCTTTCTTT.

The CDR3: CASSQVGGGFAFF. The CDR3 DNA reads TGTGCCAGCAGCCAGGTTGGCGGGGGCTTCGCTTTCTTT. The chain has TRBV7-6 and TRBJ1-1, with a weak D call TRBD1 (6 bases). Trimming shortened V by 5 bases and J by 11 bases, and 18 bases separated the two germline ends. CDR1 and CDR2 from the germline V gene are SGHVS and FNYEAQ. CDR3 length equals 13 residues.

V gene TRBV5-1 combines with J gene TRBJ1-1; D unclear. Per germline, CDR1 SGHRS and CDR2 YFSETQ. The CDR3 is made up of 14 amino acids. V lost 2 bases and J 8 bases, leaving 16 bases between the germline ends. The chain's CDR3 is CASSFGFSQAEAFF. CDR3 sequence (DNA): TGCGCCAGCAGCTTCGGTTTCAGTCAGGCCGAAGCTTTCTTT.

This sequence joins TRBV5-1 and TRBJ2-7; 8 nucleotides match TRBD1. The CDR3 spans 16 residues. J gave up 7 bases and V 3 bases, and 15 bases lay outside the gene matches. The germline V gene encodes CDR1 SGHRS and CDR2 YFSETQ. CDR3 coding DNA: TGCGCCAGCAGCTCCAGACAGGGGTCGGCCCCTCGAGAGCAGTACTTC. Translation gives CASSSRQGSAPREQYF.

J is TRBJ2-3 and V is TRBV29-1; the match to TRBD1 covers 10 bases. The germline V gene encodes CDR1 SQVTM and CDR2 ANQGSEA. V trimming: 6 bases; J trimming: 5 bases; junction bases outside the gene matches: 8. This CDR3 has 14 amino acids. The DNA of the CDR3 is TGCAGCGTGCTCCGGGACAGGGGAGGAGATACGCAGTATTTT. Its translation is CSVLRDRGGDTQYF.

The chain combines TRBV7-8 with TRBJ2-7; 10 bases agree with TRBD2. Germline V gene lookup returns CDR1 SGHVS and CDR2 FQNEAQ. J lost 5 bases, V lost 4 bases, and 11 bases had no gene match. The length of the CDR3 is 16 residues. In DNA form, the CDR3 reads TGTGCCAGCAGCTCGGAAGGAGCGGGGGGGCCCCACGAGCAGTACTTC. It is translated as CASSSEGAGGPHEQYF.

V usage is TRBV5-1 and J usage is TRBJ1-2; perhaps TRBD1 as D (6 bases). The V and J ends lost 5 bases and 6 bases respectively, with 14 bases between them. The CDR3 has 13 residues. Germline loops: CDR1 SGHRS, CDR2 YFSETQ. CDR3: CASSRRTVDGYTF. CDR3 coding DNA: TGCGCCAGCAGTCGCCGGACAGTCGATGGCTACACCTTC.

The CDR3 DNA reads as TGTGCCTGGAGTGTAGGCAGGCGGAACACTGAAGCTTTCTTT. It is translated as CAWSVGRRNTEAFF. The chain joins TRBV30 to TRBJ1-1; D not certain. V lost 0 bases and J lost 1, with 9 bases in between. From germline, CDR1 is GTSNPN and CDR2 SVGIG (reference sequence). CDR3 length equals 14 residues. Looking up the rest from reference TRBV30 and TRBJ1-1 gives the full variable domain: SQTIHQWPATLVQPVGSPLSLECTVEGTSNPNLYWYRQAAGRGLQLLFYSVGIGQISSEVPQNLSASRPQDRQFILSSKKLLLSDSGFYLCAWSVGRRNTEAFFGQGTRLTVV.

The chain carries TRBV4-3 and TRBJ1-4; D call uncertain. The germline V gene encodes CDR1 LGHNA and CDR2 YSLEER. V was trimmed by 0 bases and J by 5 bases, leaving 13 bases between them. This CDR3 is built from 16 residues. DNA of the CDR3: TGCGCCAGCAGCCAAGATGGGGAGACTTTCAATGAAAAACTGTTTTTT. Translation: CASSQDGETFNEKLFF.

V and J are TRBV13 and TRBJ1-2, with 7 positions matching TRBD1. This CDR3 contains 14 residues. Germline V lookup: CDR1 PRHDT, CDR2 FYEKMQ (reference sequence). Losses at the gene ends were 6 bases for V and 8 bases for J; bases not matched to a gene: 12. Written as DNA, the CDR3 is TGTGCCAGCAGGGGGACAGAACCAACTAGGGGCTACACCTTC. It translates to CASRGTEPTRGYTF.